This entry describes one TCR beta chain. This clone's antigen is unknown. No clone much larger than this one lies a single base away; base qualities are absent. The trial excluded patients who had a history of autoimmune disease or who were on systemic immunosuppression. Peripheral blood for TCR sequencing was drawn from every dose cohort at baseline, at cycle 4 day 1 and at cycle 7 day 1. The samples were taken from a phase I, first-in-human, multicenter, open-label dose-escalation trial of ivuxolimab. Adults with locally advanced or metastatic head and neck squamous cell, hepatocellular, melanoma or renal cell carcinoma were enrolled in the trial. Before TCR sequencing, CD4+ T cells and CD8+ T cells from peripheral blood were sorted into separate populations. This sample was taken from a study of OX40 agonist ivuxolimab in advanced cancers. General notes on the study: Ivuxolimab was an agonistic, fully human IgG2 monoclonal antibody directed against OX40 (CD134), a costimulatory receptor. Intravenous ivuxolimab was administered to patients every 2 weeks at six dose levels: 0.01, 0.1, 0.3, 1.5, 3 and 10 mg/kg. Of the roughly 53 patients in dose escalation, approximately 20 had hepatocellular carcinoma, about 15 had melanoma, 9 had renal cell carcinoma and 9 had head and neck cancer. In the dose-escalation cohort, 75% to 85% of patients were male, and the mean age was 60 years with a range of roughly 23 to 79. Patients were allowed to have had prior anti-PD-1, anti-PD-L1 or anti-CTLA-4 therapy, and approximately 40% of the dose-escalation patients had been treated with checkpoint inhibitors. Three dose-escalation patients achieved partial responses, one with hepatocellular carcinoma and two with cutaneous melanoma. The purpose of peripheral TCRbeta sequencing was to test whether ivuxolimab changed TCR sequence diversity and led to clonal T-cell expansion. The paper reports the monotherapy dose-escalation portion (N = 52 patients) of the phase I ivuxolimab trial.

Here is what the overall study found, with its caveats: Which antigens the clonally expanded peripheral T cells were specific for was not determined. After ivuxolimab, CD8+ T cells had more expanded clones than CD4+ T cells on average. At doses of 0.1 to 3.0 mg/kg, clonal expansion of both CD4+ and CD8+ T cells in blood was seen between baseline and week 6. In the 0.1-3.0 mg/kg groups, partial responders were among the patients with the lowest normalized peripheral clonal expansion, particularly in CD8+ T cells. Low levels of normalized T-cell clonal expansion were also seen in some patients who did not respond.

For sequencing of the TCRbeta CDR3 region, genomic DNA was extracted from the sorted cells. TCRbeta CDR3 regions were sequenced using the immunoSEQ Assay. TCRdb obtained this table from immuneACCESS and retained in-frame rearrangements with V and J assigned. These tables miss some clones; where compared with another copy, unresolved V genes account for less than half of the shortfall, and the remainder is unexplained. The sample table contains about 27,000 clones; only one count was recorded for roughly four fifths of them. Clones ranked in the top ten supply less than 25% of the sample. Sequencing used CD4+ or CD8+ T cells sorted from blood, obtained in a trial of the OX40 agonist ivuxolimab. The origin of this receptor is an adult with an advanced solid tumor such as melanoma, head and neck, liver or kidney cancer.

The nucleotide sequence is TGTGCCAGCAGCCTCCTGGCTAGCGGGAGTTCTTCCTACGAGCAGTACTTC. Translation gives CASSLLASGSSSYEQYF. The sequence is built from TRBV7-9 and TRBJ2-7; 10 central bases correspond to TRBD2. The CDR3 sequence holds 17 residues, the cysteine and phenylalanine included. Only the CDR3 region is kept as DNA, spanning 51 bases read in frame from base 1. For CDR1 and CDR2, the germline V gene (reference sequence) lists SEHNR and FQNEAQ. The germline V and J ends show losses of 5 bases and 1 base respectively, and no gene match explains 11 bases of the junction.